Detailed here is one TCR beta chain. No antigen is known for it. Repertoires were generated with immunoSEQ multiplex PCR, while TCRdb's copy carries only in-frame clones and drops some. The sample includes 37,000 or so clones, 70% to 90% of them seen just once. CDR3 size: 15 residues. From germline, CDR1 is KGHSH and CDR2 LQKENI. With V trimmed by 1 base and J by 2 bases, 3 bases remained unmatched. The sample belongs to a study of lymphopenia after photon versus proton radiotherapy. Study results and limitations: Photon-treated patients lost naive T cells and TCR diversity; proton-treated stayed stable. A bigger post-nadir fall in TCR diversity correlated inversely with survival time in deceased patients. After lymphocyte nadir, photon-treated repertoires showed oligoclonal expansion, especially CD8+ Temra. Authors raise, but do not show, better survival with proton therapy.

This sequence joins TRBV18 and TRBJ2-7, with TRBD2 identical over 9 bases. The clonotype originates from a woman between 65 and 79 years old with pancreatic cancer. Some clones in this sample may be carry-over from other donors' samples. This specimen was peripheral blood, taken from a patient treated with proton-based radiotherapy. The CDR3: CASSPLAGVTYEQYF. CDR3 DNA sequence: TGTGCCAGCTCACCACTAGCGGGAGTAACCTACGAGCAGTACTTC.